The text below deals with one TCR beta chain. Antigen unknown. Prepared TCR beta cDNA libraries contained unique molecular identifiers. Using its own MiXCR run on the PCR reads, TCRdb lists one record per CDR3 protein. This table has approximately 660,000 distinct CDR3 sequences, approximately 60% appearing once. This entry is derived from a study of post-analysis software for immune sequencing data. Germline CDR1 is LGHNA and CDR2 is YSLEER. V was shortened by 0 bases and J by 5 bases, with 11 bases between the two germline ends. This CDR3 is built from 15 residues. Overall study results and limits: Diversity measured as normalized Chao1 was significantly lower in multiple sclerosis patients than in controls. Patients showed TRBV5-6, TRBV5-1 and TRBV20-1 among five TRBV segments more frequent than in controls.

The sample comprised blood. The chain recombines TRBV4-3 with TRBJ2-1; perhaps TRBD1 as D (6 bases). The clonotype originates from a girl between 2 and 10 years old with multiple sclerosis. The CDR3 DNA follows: TGCGCCAGCAGCCAAGAACCAGGGGTCCACAATGAGCAGTTCTTC. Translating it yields CASSQEPGVHNEQFF.